This TCR beta chain came from a study of identical twins. Whole-study findings and limits: There was an excess of low generation probability in the out-of-frame alpha sequences that twins shared. Cross-sectional statistical analysis was relied on for the conclusions, without the same donors being followed.

It was template switching that added a universal primer site, and there were unique molecular identifiers on the cDNA. TCRdb re-called the 5' RACE reads with MiXCR, one entry per CDR3 protein. The repertoire holds around 230,000 distinct CDR3 sequences, with over 8% as singletons. The donors were all healthy and Caucasian. Trimming removed 4 bases at V and 2 bases at J, with 6 bases between. Germline V lookup: CDR1 SGHVS, CDR2 FNYEAQ. This CDR3 spans 12 amino acids. This clonotype was picked up a small number of times. The antigen is unknown. The receptor's source is a young woman in good health. The sample was memory (CD45RO+) T cells sorted from blood. The chain employs TRBV7-6 and TRBJ2-7; no reliable D call. The CDR3 protein is CASSSLPYEQYF. In nucleotides, the CDR3 is TGTGCCAGCAGCTCCCTTCCCTACGAGCAGTACTTC.